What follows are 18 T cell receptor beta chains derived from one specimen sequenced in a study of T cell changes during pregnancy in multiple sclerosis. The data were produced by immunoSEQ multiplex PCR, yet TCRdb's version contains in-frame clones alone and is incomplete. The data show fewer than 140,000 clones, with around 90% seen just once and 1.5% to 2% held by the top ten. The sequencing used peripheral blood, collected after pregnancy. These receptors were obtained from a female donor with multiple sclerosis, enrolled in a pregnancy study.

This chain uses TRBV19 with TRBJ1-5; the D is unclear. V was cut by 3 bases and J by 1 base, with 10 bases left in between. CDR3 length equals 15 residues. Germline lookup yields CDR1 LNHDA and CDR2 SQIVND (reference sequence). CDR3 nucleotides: TGTGCCAGTAGTATGGAGATCACCAGCAATCAGCCCCAGCATTTT. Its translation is CASSMEITSNQPQHF.

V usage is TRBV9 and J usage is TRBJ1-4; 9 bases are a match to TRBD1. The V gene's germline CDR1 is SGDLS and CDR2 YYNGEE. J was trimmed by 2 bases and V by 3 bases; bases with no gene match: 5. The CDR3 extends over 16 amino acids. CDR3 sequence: CASSAGQGNTNEKLFF. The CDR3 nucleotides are TGTGCCAGCAGCGCGGGACAGGGAAACACTAATGAAAAACTGTTTTTT.

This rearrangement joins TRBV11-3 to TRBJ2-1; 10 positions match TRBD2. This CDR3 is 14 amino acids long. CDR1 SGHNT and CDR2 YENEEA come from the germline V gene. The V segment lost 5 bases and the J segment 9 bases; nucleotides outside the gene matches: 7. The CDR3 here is CASSPQREGGEQFF. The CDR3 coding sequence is TGTGCCAGCAGCCCTCAGCGGGAGGGGGGTGAGCAGTTCTTC.

CDR3 sequence (DNA): TGTGCCAGCGGGCGGGGACAGTTAGATGAGCAGTTCTTC. Amino acid sequence: CASGRGQLDEQFF. The V call is TRBV7-2, the J call TRBJ2-1; D is perhaps TRBD1 (7 bases). The CDR3 runs 13 residues. Per germline, CDR1 SGHTA and CDR2 FQGNSA. The V end lost 8 bases, the J end lost 8 bases, and 16 bases lay between the germline ends.

This CDR3 is CASSVSRTDEQYF. CDR3 DNA sequence: TGTGCCAGCAGCGTCTCTCGTACGGACGAGCAGTACTTC. The rearrangement joins TRBV9 to TRBJ2-7; D is uncertain. The germline V and J ends were trimmed by 2 bases and 5 bases, with 11 bases remaining between them. The CDR3 loop spans 13 amino acids. Germline V gene lookup returns CDR1 SGDLS and CDR2 YYNGEE.

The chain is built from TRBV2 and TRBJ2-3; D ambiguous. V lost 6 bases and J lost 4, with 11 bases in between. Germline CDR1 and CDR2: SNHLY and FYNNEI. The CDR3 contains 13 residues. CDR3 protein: CASSTTRADTQYF. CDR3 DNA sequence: TGTGCCAGCAGCACGACCCGGGCAGATACGCAGTATTTT.

This CDR3 is CASSLAAWAGLQSNEQFF. The CDR3 DNA is TGTGCCAGCAGCTTAGCAGCCTGGGCGGGACTCCAGTCCAATGAGCAGTTCTTC. The chain is built from TRBV11-2 and TRBJ2-1; TRBD2 is a possible D gene (6 bases). This CDR3 is 18 amino acids long. Per the germline V gene, CDR1 is SGHAT and CDR2 is FQNNGV. Between the trimmed V and J ends, which lost 1 base and 6 bases, there was a span of 22 bases.

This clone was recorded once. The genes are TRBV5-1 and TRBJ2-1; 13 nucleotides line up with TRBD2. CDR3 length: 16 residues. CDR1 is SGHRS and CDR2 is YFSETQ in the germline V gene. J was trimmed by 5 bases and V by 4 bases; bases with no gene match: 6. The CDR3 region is CASSQGLAGVNNEQFF. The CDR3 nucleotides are TGCGCCAGCAGCCAAGGACTAGCGGGGGTCAACAATGAGCAGTTCTTC.

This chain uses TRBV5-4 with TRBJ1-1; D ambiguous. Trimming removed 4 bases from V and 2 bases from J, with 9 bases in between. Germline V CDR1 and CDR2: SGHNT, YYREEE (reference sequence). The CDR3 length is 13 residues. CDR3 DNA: TGTGCCAGCAGCAAGGCGGCTAACACTGAAGCTTTCTTT. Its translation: CASSKAANTEAFF.

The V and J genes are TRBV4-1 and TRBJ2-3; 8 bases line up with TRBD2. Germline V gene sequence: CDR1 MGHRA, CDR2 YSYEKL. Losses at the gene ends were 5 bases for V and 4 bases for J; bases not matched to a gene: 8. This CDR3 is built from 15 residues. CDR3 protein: CASSAGLVASDTQYF. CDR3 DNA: TGCGCCAGCAGCGCGGGACTAGTTGCATCAGATACGCAGTATTTT.

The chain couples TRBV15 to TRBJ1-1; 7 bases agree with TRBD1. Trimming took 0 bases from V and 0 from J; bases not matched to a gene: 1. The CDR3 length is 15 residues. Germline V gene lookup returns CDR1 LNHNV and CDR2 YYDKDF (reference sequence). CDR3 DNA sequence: TGTGCCACCAGCAGAGAGAGGGGGCTGAACACTGAAGCTTTCTTT. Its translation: CATSRERGLNTEAFF. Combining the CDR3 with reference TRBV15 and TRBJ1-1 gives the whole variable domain DAMVIQNPRYQVTQFGKPVTLSCSQTLNHNVMYWYQQKSSQAPKLLFHYYDKDFNNEADTPDNFQSRRPNTSFCFLDIRSPGLGDTAMYLCATSRERGLNTEAFFGQGTRLTVV.

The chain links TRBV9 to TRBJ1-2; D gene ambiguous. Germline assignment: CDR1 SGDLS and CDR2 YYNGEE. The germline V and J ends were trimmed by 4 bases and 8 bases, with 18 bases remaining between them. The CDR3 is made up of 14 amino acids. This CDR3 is CASSPIRWEFGYTF. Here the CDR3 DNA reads TGTGCCAGCAGCCCAATAAGGTGGGAGTTCGGCTACACCTTC.

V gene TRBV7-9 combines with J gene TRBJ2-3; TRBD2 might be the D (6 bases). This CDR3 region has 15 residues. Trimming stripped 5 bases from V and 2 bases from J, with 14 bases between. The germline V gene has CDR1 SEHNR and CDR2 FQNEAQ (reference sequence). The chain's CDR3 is CASSIWRGYTDTQYF. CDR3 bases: TGTGCCAGCAGCATATGGCGGGGTTACACAGATACGCAGTATTTT.

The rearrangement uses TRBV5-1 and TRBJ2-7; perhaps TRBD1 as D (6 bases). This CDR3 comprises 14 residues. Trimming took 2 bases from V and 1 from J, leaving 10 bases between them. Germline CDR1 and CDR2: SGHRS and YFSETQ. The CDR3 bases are TGCGCCAGCAGCTTACAGGGTTGGTCCTACGAGCAGTACTTC. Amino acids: CASSLQGWSYEQYF.

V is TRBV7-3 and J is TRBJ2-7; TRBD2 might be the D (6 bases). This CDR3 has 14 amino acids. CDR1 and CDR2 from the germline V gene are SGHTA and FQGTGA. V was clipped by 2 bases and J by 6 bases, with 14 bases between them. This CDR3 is CASSLGSVGGEQYF. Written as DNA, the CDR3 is TGTGCCAGCAGCTTAGGGAGCGTGGGAGGCGAGCAGTACTTC.

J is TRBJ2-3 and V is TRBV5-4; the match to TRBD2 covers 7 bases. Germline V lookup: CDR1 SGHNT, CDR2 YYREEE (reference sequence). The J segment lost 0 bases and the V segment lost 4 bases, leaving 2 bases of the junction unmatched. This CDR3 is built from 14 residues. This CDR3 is CASSNSGSTDTQYF. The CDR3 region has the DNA TGTGCCAGCAGCAATAGCGGGAGCACAGATACGCAGTATTTT.

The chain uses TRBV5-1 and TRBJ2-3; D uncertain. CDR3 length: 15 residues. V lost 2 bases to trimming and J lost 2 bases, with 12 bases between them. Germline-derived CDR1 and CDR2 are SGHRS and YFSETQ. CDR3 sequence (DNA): TGCGCCAGCAGCTTACCGACTGCCTCCACAGATACGCAGTATTTT. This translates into CASSLPTASTDTQYF.

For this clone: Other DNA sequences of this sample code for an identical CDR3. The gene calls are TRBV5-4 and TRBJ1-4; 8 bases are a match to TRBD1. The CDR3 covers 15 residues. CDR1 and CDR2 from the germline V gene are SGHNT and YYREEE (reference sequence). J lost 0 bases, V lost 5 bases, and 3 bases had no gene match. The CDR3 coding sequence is TGTGCCAGCAGTCCGACAGGGGCAACTAATGAAAAACTGTTTTTT. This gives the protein CASSPTGATNEKLFF.